This TCR beta chain was obtained from a study of post-analysis software for immune sequencing data. As for the study in general: Relapsing-remitting, secondary progressive and progressive-relapsing multiple sclerosis were all included among the disease courses.

Study findings and constraints: Among four or five TRBV segments more frequent in patients than controls were TRBV5-6, TRBV5-1 and TRBV20-1. Comparison with controls showed significantly lower normalized Chao1 diversity in multiple sclerosis patients. By F measure, strong co-clustering occurred among samples prepared in the same batch.

Each TCR beta cDNA library carried unique molecular identifiers. A population of 1 to 10 million T cells gave rise to about half a million cDNA molecules. One entry per CDR3 protein results from TCRdb running MiXCR on the PCR reads. This table has hundreds of thousands of distinct CDR3 sequences, roughly 27% appearing once. The CDR3 sequence is 16 residues long. The V gene's germline CDR1 is SGDLS and CDR2 YYNGEE. Trimming left V 4 bases short and J 0 bases short, with 14 bases between. In the case of this clonotype: Its target is not known.

The TCR sequence derives from a girl aged 5 to 17 with multiple sclerosis. The sequenced material came from blood. The genes are TRBV9 and TRBJ1-3; D not resolved. The CDR3 region has the DNA TGTGCCAGCAGCCTAGCGCTTAGGAGCTCTGGAAACACCATATATTTT. Protein sequence: CASSLALRSSGNTIYF.